These 7 T cell receptor beta chains came from one sample sequenced in a study of shared clonotypes between healthy human individuals. Here immunoSEQ multiplex PCR was the method, and the copy in TCRdb shows in-frame clones only, minus some. The table shows 2 million or so clones, with 95% occurring only once. Sequences were obtained from naive CD4+ T cells sorted from blood. The subset here: CD45RA+ positively selected. These TCRs come from a man aged 18 to 29 in good health.

The chain employs TRBV4-1 and TRBJ1-5; the match to TRBD1 covers 8 bases. The V and J ends lost 4 bases and 7 bases, in that order; junction bases with no gene match: 6. The CDR3 runs to 14 residues. Germline V gene data show CDR1 as MGHRA and CDR2 as YSYEKL. CDR3 sequence (DNA): TGCGCCAGCAGCCCAGGGGGCGCGAAACAGCCCCAGCATTTT. Translated, it gives CASSPGGAKQPQHF.

The chain couples TRBV5-6 to TRBJ2-1; a weak D match, TRBD2 (6 bases). CDR1 is SGHDT, CDR2 YYEEEE, per germline. With 0 bases removed from V and 4 bases from J, the gap between germline ends came to 14 bases. This CDR3 has 16 amino acids. CDR3 sequence (DNA): TGTGCCAGCAGCTTGGGGGCCGGGAGACCATACAATGAGCAGTTCTTC. This gives the protein CASSLGAGRPYNEQFF.

The chain links TRBV10-2 to TRBJ2-7; no clear D. Germline V lookup: CDR1 WSHSY, CDR2 SAAADI. V was clipped by 6 bases and J by 5 bases, with 8 bases between them. The CDR3 is 11 amino acids. CDR3 nucleotides: TGCGCCAGCAGGGCCCGGGACGAGCAGTACTTC. It is translated as CASRARDEQYF.

This clone appeared a single time. This CDR3 is also generated by other DNA sequences in the sample. The V gene is TRBV7-2, the J gene TRBJ2-7; D perhaps matches TRBD2 (6 bases). V dropped 1 base and J dropped 6 bases, with 16 bases sitting between them. This CDR3 has 15 residues. Germline V gene lookup returns CDR1 SGHTA and CDR2 FQGNSA. The CDR3 protein is CASSLVGTGGGEQYF. Here the CDR3 DNA reads TGTGCCAGCAGCTTAGTAGGCACCGGGGGTGGCGAGCAGTACTTC.

This clone was seen only once. The chain uses TRBV7-2 and TRBJ1-1; the D is unclear. The V gene's germline CDR1 is SGHTA and CDR2 FQGNSA. CDR3 length equals 12 residues. V was pared by 4 bases and J by 5 bases, with 8 bases between. CDR3 sequence: CASSSSGTEAFF. The CDR3, as DNA: TGTGCCAGCAGCTCCTCGGGGACTGAAGCTTTCTTT. The whole variable domain, filled in from reference TRBV7-2 and TRBJ1-1, reads GAGVSQSPSNKVTEKGKDVELRCDPISGHTALYWYRQSLGQGLEFLIYFQGNSAPDKSGLPSDRFSAERTGGSVSTLTIQRTQQEDSAVYLCASSSSGTEAFFGQGTRLTVV.

This chain links TRBV30 with TRBJ2-7; D perhaps matches TRBD1 (6 bases). V was cut by 2 bases and J by 5 bases, with 19 bases left in between. The CDR3 sequence is 15 residues long. Germline CDR1 is GTSNPN and CDR2 is SVGIG (reference sequence). This CDR3 is CAWSNAGRGNHEQYF. The CDR3 coding sequence is TGTGCCTGGAGTAACGCCGGCAGGGGAAACCACGAGCAGTACTTC.

This sequence joins TRBV19 and TRBJ2-1, with a possible D match to TRBD2 (6 bases). The germline gives CDR1 LNHDA, CDR2 SQIVND (reference sequence). This CDR3 is 11 amino acids long. The germline V and J ends were trimmed by 4 bases and 12 bases, with 10 bases remaining between them. CDR3 nucleotides: TGTGCCAGTAGTACCGGGACTCTGCAGTTCTTC. Its translation: CASSTGTLQFF. Looking up the rest from reference TRBV19 and TRBJ2-1 gives the full variable domain: DGGITQSPKYLFRKEGQNVTLSCEQNLNHDAMYWYRQDPGQGLRLIYYSQIVNDFQKGDIAEGYSVSREKKESFPLTVTSAQKNPTAFYLCASSTGTLQFFGPGTRLTVL.